This T cell receptor beta chain was recovered during a study of shared clonotypes between healthy human individuals. Regarding the study as a whole: Sampling involved blood alone; tissue repertoires likely differ. Despite large depth, rarefaction showed incomplete sorted-subset sequencing.

Sequenced by immunoSEQ multiplex PCR; TCRdb stores in-frame clones only, minus some. The sample has 950,000 to 1,300,000 clones, about 80% seen once. Worth noting for this clone: Antigen specificity is unknown. Germline is not matched at one junction end, which may reflect a read error. Other DNA sequences from this sample encode an identical CDR3 as well.

CDR1 and CDR2 from the germline V gene are SGHDT and YYEEEE. This CDR3 has 15 amino acids. The sample was memory CD4+ T cells sorted from blood. Subset indicated: CD45RA-negative fraction. V usage is TRBV5-6 and J usage is TRBJ1-1; D is ambiguous. This clonotype was obtained from a man in his late teens or twenties in good health. The chain's CDR3 is CASSFLETPATEAFF. Here the CDR3 DNA reads TGTGCCAGTAGCTTTTTAGAGACTCCCGCCACTGAAGCTTTCTTT.